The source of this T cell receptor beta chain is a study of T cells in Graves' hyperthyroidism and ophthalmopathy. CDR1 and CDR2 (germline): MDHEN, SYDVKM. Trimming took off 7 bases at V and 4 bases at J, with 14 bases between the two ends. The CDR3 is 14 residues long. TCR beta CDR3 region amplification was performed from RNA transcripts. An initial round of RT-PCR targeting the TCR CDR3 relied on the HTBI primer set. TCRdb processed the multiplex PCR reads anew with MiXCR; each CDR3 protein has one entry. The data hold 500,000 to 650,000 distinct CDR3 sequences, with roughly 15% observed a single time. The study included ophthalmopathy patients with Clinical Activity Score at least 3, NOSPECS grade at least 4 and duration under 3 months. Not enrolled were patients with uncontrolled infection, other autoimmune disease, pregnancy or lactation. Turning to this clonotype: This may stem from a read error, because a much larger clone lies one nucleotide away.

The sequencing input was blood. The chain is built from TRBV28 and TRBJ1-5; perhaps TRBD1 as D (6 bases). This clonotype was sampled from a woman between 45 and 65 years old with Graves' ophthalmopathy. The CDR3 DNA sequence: TGTGCCAGCAAGGACAGAAGAGCGAATCAGCCCCAGCATTTT. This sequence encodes CASKDRRANQPQHF.